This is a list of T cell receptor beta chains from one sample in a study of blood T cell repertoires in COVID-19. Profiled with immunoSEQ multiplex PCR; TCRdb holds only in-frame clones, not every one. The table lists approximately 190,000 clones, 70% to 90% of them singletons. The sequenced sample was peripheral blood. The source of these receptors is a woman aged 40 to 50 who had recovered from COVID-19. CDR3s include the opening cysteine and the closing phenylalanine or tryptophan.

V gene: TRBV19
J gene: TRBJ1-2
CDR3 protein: CASSPDREIYGYTF

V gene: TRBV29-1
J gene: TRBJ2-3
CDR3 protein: CSVDPMTSGRGTQYF

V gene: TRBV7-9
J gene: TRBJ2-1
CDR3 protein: CASSPWTASSYNEQFF

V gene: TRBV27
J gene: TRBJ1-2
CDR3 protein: CASSPSGQGNGYTF

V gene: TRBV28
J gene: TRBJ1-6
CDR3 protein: CASSFPQGNNSPLHF

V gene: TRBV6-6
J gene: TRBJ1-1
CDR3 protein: CASSYSEGGAFF

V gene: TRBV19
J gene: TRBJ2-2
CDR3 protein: CASRGPGHTGELFF

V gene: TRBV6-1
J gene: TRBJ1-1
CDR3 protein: CASSEAQGRDTEAFF

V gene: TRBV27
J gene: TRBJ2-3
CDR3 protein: CASSLSGRAVDTQYF

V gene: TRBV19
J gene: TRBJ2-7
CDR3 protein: CASSNPGTPLYEQYF

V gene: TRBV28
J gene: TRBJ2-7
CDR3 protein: CASSPPLAGSYEQYF

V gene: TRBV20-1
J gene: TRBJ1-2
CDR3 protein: CSASSGYGYTF

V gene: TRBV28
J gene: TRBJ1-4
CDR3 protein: CASAGHPNEKLFF

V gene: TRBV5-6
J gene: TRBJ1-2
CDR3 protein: CASSPGGFGYTF

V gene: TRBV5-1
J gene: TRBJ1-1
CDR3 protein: CASSLGQENTEAFF

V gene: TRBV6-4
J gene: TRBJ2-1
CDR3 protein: CASSDGGPYNEQFF

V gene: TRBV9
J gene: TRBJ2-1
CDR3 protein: CASSVGGGSGPLSYNEQFF

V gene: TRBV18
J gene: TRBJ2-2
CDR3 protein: CASSPRGGNTGELFF

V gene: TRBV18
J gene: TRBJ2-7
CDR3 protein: CASSRGEGGYEQYF

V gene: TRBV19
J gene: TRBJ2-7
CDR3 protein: CASKQGASSYEQYF

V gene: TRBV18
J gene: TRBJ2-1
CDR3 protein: CASSPPGTGIVYNEQFF

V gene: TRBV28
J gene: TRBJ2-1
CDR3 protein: CASSLVSSYNEQFF

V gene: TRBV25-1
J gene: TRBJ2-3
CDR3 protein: CASSMAGTGKGGTQYF

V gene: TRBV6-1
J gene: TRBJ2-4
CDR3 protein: CASSAPIGRWAKNIQYF

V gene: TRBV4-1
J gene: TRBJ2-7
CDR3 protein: CASSQLQDSTYEQYF

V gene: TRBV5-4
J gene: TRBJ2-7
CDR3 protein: CATRVTGGYLEQYF

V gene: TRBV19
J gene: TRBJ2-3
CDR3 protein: CASSPGQQYTDTQYF

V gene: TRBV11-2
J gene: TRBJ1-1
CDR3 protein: CASSLDRGTAANTEAFF

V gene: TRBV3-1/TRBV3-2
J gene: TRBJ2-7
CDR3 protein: CASSQDAVGGRPTYEQYF

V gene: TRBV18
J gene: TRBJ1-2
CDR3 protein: CASSPTGQGGDGYTF

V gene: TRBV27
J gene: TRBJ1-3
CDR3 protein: CASMSSGNTIYF

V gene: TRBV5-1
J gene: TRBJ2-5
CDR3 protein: CASSLGLAGGDTQYF

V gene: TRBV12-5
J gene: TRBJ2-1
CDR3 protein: CASGQGESQGEQFF

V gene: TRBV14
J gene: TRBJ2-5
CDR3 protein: CASSPLLAGGQETQYF

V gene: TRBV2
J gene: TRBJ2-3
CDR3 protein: CASSGRAEDTQYF

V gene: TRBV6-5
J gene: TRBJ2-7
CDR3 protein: CASRPTGTSYEQYF

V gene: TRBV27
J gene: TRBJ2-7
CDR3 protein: CASSLSRQAISQYF

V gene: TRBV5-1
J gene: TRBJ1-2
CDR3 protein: CASSLTTTTNYGYTF

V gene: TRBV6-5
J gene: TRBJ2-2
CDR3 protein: CAIVQINTGELFF

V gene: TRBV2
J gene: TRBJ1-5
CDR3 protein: CASSFTGDQPQHF

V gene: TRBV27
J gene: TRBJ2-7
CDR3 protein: CASGREFPYEQYF

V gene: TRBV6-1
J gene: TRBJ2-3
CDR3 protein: CASSEATGQGTFTQYF

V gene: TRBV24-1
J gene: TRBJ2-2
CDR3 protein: CATGRAGATGELFF

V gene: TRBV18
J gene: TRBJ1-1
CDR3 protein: CASSRDPPGGPGFF